This TCR beta chain is from a study of Graves' ophthalmopathy and Graves' hyperthyroidism. This CDR3 has 16 amino acids. From germline, CDR1 is SEHNR and CDR2 FQNEAQ (reference sequence). The ends were cut back, 5 bases at V and 0 bases at J, with 16 bases in the middle. Other autoimmune diseases, uncontrolled infections, pregnancy or lactation led to the exclusion of patients. The authors diagnosed from clinical symptoms, serum thyroxine, TRAb, thyroid ultrasound and orbital computed tomography. Study-wide findings and caveats: Also, most clonotypes expanded in the thyroid above 0.001 frequency appeared in blood.

Researchers took RNA transcripts and amplified TCR beta CDR3 regions from them. Investigators did first-round RT-PCR with HTBI primers, then second-round multiplex PCR. TCRdb re-analysed the multiplex PCR reads in MiXCR, keeping a single row per CDR3 protein. The data hold over a million distinct CDR3 sequences, with about two fifths observed a single time. In regard to this clonotype: Antigen unknown.

The clonotype was recovered from an adult man with Graves' hyperthyroidism. Sequenced input: peripheral blood or thyroid tissue (not recorded which). This chain links TRBV7-9 with TRBJ1-1, with D maybe TRBD1 (6 bases). CDR3 residues: CASSPGAVFMNTEAFF. The CDR3 region has the DNA TGTGCCAGCAGCCCAGGGGCTGTGTTCATGAACACTGAAGCTTTCTTT. The whole variable domain, filled in from reference TRBV7-9 and TRBJ1-1, reads DTGVSQNPRHKITKRGQNVTFRCDPISEHNRLYWYRQTLGQGPEFLTYFQNEAQLEKSRLLSDRFSAERPKGSFSTLEIQRTEQGDSAMYLCASSPGAVFMNTEAFFGQGTRLTVV.